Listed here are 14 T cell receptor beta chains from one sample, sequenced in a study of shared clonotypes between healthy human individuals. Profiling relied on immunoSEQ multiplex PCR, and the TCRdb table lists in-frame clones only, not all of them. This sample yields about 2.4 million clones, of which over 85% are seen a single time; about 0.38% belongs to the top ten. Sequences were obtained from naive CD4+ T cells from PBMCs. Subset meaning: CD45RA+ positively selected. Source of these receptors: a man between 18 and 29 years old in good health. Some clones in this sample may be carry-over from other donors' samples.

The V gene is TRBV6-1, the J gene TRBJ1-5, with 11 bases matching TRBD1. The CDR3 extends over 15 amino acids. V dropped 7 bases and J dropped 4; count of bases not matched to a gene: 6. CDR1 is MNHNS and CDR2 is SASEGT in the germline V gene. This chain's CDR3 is CASIRTGGFNQPQHF. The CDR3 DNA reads TGTGCCAGCATTAGGACAGGGGGCTTTAATCAGCCCCAGCATTTT.

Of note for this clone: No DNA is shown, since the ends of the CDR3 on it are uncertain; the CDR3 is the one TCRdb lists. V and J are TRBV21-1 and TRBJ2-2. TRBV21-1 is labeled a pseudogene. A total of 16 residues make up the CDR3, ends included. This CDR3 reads CASSKRWGLGTGELFF.

The CDR3 reads CASSLRLAGDPYEQYF. The CDR3 DNA reads as TGTGCCAGCAGCTTAAGGCTAGCGGGGGACCCCTACGAGCAGTACTTC. The V and J genes are TRBV11-2 and TRBJ2-7, with TRBD2 matching 10 bases. Germline lookup yields CDR1 SGHAT and CDR2 FQNNGV. There are 16 residues in the CDR3. J was trimmed by 2 bases and V by 2 bases; bases with no gene match: 6. The full variable domain, rest sourced from reference TRBV11-2 and TRBJ2-7, is EAGVAQSPRYKIIEKRQSVAFWCNPISGHATLYWYQQILGQGPKLLIQFQNNGVVDDSQLPKDRFSAERLKGVDSTLKIQPAKLEDSAVYLCASSLRLAGDPYEQYFGPGTRLTVT.

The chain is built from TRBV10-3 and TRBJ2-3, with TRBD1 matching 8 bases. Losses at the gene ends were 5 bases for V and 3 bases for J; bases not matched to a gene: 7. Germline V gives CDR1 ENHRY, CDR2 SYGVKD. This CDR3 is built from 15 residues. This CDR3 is CAISPQGGMTDTQYF. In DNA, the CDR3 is TGTGCCATCAGTCCACAGGGGGGAATGACAGATACGCAGTATTTT.

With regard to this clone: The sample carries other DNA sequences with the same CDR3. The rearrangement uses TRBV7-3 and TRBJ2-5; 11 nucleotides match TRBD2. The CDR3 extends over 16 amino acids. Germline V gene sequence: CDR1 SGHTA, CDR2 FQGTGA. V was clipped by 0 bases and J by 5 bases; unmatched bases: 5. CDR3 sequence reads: CASSLTGLAGGETQYF. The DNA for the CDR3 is TGTGCCAGCAGCTTAACGGGGCTAGCGGGAGGCGAGACCCAGTACTTC.

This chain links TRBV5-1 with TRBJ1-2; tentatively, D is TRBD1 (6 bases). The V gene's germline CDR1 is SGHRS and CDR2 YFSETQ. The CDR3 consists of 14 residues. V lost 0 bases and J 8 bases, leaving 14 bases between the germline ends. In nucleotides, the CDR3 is TGCGCCAGCAGCTTGGGACAACAGGGACGCGGCTACACCTTC. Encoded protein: CASSLGQQGRGYTF.

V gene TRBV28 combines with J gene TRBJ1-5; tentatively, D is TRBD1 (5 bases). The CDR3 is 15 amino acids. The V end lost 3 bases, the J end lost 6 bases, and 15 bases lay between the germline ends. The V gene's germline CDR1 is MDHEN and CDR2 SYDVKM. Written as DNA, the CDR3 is TGTGCCAGCAGTTTCATAGGGTCGGGGCCTCAGCCCCAGCATTTT. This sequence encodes CASSFIGSGPQPQHF.

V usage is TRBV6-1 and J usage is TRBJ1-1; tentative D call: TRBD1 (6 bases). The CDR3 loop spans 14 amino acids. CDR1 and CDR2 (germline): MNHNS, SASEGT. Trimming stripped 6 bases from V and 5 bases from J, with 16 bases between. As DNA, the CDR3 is TGTGCCAGCAGGGTCGAGGGGGGTGGGACTGAAGCTTTCTTT. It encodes CASRVEGGGTEAFF.

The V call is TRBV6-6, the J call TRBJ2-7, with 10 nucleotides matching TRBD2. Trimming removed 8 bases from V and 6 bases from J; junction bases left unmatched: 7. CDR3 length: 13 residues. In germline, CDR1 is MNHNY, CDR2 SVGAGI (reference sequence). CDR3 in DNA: TGTGCCAGCTCCGCTAGCGGGAGCGGCGAGCAGTACTTC. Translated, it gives CASSASGSGEQYF.

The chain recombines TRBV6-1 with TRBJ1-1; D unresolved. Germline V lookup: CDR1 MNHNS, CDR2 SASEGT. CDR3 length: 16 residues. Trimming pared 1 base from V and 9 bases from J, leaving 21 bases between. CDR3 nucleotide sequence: TGTGCCAGCAGTGAAGTTCCCGGACGGCAAGGGAGTAAAGCTTTCTTT. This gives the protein CASSEVPGRQGSKAFF.

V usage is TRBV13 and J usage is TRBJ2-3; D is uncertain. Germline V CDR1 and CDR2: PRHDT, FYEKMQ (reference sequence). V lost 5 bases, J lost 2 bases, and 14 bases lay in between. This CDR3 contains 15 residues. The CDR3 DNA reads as TGTGCCAGCAGCCCCTTATCCTCGCACACAGATACGCAGTATTTT. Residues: CASSPLSSHTDTQYF.

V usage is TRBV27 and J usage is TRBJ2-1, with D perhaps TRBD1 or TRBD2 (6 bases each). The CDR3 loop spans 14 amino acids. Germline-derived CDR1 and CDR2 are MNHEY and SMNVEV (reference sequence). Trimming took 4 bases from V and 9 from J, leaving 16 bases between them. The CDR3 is CASSSPTRGSEQFF. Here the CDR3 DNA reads TGTGCCAGCAGTTCCCCGACTAGGGGGAGTGAGCAGTTCTTC.

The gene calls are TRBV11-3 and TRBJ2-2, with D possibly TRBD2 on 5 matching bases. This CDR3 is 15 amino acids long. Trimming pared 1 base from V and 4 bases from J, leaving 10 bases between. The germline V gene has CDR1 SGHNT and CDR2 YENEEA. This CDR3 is CASSLGGRGTGELFF. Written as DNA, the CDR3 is TGTGCCAGCAGCTTAGGCGGCCGGGGCACCGGGGAGCTGTTTTTT.

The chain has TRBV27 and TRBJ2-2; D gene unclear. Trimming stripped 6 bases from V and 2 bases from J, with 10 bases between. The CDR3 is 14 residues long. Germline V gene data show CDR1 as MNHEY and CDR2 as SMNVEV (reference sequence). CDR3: CASRQTFNTGELFF. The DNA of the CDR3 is TGTGCCAGCAGACAGACTTTCAACACCGGGGAGCTGTTTTTT.